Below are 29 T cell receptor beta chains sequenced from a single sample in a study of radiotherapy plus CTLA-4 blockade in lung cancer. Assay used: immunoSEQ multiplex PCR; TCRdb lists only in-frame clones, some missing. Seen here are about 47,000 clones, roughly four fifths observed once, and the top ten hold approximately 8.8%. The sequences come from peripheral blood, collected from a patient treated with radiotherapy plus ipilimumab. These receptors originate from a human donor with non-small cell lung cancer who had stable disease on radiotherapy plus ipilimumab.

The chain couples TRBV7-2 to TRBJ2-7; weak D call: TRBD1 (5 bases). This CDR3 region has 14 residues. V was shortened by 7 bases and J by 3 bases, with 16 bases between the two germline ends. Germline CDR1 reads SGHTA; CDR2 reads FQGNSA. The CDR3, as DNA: TGTGCCAGCACCACAGGTTTAGGGTACTACGAGCAGTACTTC. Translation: CASTTGLGYYEQYF.

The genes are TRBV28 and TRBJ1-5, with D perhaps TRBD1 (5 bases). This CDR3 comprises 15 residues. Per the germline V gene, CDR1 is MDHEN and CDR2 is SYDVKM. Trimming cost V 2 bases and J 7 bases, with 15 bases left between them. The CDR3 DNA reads TGTGCCAGCAGTTTAGCTGGGGGGGTTGGGCAGCCCCAGCATTTT. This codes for CASSLAGGVGQPQHF. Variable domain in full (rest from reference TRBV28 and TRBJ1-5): DVKVTQSSRYLVKRTGEKVFLECVQDMDHENMFWYRQDPGLGLRLIYFSYDVKMKEKGDIPEGYSVSREKKERFSLILESASTNQTSMYLCASSLAGGVGQPQHFGDGTRLSIL.

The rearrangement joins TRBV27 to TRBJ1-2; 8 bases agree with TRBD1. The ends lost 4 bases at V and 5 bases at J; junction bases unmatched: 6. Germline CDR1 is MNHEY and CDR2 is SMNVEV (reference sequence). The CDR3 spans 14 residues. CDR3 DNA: TGTGCCAGCAGTTACTCAGGGGGCGGGTATGGCTACACCTTC. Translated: CASSYSGGGYGYTF.

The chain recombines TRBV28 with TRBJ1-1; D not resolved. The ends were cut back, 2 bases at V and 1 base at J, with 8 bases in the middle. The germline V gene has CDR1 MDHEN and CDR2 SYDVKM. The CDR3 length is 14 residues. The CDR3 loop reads CASSLGYKNTEAFF. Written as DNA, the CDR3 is TGTGCCAGCAGTTTAGGATACAAGAACACTGAAGCTTTCTTT. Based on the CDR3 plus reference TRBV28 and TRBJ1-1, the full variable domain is DVKVTQSSRYLVKRTGEKVFLECVQDMDHENMFWYRQDPGLGLRLIYFSYDVKMKEKGDIPEGYSVSREKKERFSLILESASTNQTSMYLCASSLGYKNTEAFFGQGTRLTVV.

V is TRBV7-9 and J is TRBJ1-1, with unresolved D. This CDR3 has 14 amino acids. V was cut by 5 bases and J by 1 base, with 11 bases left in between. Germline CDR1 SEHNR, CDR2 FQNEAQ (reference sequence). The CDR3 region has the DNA TGTGCCAGCAGCCCGGTACAGTGGAACACTGAAGCTTTCTTT. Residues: CASSPVQWNTEAFF.

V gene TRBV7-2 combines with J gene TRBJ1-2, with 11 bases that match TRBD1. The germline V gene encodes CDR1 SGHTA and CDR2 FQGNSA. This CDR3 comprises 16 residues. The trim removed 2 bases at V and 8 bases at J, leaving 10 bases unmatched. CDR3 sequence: CASSLTTGTGGSGYTF. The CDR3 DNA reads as TGTGCCAGCAGCTTAACGACCGGGACAGGGGGAAGCGGCTACACCTTC.

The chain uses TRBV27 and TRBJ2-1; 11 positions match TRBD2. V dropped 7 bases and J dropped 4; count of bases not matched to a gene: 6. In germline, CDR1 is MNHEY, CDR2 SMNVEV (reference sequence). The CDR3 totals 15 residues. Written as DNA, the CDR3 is TGTGCCAGCACCGTCAGACTAGCGGGATACAATGAGCAGTTCTTC. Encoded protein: CASTVRLAGYNEQFF.

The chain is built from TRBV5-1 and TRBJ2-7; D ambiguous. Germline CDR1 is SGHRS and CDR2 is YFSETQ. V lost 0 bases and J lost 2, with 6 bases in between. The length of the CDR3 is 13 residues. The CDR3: CASSLANPYEQYF. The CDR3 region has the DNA TGCGCCAGCAGCTTGGCCAATCCCTACGAGCAGTACTTC.

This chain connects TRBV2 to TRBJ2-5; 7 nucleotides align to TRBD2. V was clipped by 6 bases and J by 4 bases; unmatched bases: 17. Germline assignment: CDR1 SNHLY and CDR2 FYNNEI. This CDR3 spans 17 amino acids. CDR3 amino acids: CASRDYALRGDRETQYF. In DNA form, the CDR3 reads TGTGCCAGCAGGGATTATGCCCTTCGGGGGGATCGAGAGACCCAGTACTTC.

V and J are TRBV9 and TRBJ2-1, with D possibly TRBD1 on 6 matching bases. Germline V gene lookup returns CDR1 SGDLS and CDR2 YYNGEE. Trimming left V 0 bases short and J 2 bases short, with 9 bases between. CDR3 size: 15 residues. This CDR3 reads CASSVGGQTYNEQFF. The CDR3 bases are TGTGCCAGCAGCGTAGGAGGACAGACCTACAATGAGCAGTTCTTC.

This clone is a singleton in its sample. The CDR3 coding sequence is TGTGCCAGCAGTTTAAGGACAGGGCGCAAGATTTGGAACACTGAAGCTTTCTTT. Protein sequence: CASSLRTGRKIWNTEAFF. The chain uses TRBV27 and TRBJ1-1; 8 bases agree with TRBD1. This CDR3 contains 18 residues. From germline, CDR1 is MNHEY and CDR2 SMNVEV (reference sequence). After removal of 2 bases from V and 1 base from J, the junction contained 12 bases not matched to a gene.

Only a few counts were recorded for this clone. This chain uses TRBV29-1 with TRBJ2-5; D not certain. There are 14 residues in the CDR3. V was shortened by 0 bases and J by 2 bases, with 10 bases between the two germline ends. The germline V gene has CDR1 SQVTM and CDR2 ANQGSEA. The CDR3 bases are TGCAGCGTTGAAGATACTGTAACTCAAGAGACCCAGTACTTC. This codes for CSVEDTVTQETQYF.

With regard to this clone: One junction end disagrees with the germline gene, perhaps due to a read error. CDR3 residues: CASIQGQPYNSPLHF. The CDR3 DNA reads TGTGCCAGCATCCAGGGACAGCCCTACAATTCACCCCTCCACTTT. The chain couples TRBV6-5 to TRBJ1-6; TRBD1 agrees at 7 bases. The CDR3 covers 15 residues. CDR1 MNHEY and CDR2 SVGAGI come from the germline V gene.

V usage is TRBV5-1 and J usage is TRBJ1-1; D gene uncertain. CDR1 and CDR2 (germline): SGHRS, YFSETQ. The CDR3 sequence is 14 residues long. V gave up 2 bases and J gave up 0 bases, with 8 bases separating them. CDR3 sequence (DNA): TGCGCCAGCAGCTTACGGGCCTTGAACACTGAAGCTTTCTTT. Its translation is CASSLRALNTEAFF.

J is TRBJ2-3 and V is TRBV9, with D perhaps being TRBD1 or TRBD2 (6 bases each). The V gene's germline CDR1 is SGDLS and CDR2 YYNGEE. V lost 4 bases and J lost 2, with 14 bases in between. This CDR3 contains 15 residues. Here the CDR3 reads CASSPRGPYTDTQYF. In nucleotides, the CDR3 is TGTGCCAGCAGCCCCCGGGGGCCTTACACAGATACGCAGTATTTT.

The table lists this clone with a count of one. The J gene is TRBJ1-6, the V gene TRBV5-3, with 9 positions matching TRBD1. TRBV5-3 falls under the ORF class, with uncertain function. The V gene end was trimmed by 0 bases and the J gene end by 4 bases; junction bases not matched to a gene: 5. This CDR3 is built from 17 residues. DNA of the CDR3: TGTGCCAGAAGCTTGGGGCTGGACAGGGGATATAATTCACCCCTCCACTTT. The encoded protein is CARSLGLDRGYNSPLHF.

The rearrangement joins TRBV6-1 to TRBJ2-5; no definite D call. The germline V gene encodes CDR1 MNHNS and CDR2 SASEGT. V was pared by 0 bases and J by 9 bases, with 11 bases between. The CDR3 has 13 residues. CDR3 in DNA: TGTGCCAGCAGTGAAGCCAACCGGGCGGCCCAGTACTTC. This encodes CASSEANRAAQYF.

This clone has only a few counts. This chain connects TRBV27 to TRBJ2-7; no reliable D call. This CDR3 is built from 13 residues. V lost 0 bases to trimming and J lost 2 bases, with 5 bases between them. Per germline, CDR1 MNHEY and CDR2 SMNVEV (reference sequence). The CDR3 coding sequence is TGTGCCAGCAGTTTATCCGCCCCCTACGAGCAGTACTTC. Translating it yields CASSLSAPYEQYF.

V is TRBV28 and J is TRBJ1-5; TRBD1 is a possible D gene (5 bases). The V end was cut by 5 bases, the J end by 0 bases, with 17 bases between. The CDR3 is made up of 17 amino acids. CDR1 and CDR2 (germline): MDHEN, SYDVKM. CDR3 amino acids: CASSLTRGVNSNQPQHF. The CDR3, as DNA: TGTGCCAGCAGTCTAACGAGAGGGGTTAATAGCAATCAGCCCCAGCATTTT.

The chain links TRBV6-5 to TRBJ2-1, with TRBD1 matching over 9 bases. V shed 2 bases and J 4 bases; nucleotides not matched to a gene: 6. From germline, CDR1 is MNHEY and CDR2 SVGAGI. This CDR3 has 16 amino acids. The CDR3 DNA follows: TGTGCCAGCAGTTACCCTACAGGGGGCGGGTACAATGAGCAGTTCTTC. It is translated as CASSYPTGGGYNEQFF.

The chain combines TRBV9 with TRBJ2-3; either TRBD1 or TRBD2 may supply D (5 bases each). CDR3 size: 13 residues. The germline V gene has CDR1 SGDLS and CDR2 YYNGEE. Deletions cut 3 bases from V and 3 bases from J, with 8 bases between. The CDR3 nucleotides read TGTGCCAGCAGCGGGGGGTTTACAGATACGCAGTATTTT. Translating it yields CASSGGFTDTQYF.

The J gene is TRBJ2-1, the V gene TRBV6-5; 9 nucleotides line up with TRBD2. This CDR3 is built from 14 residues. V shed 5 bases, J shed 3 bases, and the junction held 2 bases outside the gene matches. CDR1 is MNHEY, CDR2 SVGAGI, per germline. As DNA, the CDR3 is TGTGCCAGCAGTAAGCGGGGGGACTACAATGAGCAGTTCTTC. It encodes CASSKRGDYNEQFF.

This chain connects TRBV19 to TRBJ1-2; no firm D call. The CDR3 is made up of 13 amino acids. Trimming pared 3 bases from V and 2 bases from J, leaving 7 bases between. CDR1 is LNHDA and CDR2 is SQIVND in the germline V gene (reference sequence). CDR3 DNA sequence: TGTGCCAGTAGTATCTCAAGAAACTATGGCTACACCTTC. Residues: CASSISRNYGYTF.

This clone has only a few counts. This chain's CDR3 is CASSEGGQGADTQYF. As DNA, the CDR3 is TGTGCCAGCAGTGAGGGGGGACAGGGCGCAGATACGCAGTATTTT. The chain has TRBV6-1 and TRBJ2-3; TRBD1 matches 9 bases. This CDR3 is 15 amino acids long. The V gene end was trimmed by 3 bases and the J gene end by 4 bases; junction bases not matched to a gene: 5. Germline V lookup: CDR1 MNHNS, CDR2 SASEGT.

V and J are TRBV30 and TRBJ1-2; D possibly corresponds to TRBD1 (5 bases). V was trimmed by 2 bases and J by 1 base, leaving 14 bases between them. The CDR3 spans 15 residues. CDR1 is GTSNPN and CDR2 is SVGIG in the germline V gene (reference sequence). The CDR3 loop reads CAWSNGGTFNYGYTF. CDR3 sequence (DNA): TGTGCCTGGAGTAACGGGGGTACCTTTAACTATGGCTACACCTTC. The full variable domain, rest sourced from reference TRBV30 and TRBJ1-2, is SQTIHQWPATLVQPVGSPLSLECTVEGTSNPNLYWYRQAAGRGLQLLFYSVGIGQISSEVPQNLSASRPQDRQFILSSKKLLLSDSGFYLCAWSNGGTFNYGYTFGSGTRLTVV.

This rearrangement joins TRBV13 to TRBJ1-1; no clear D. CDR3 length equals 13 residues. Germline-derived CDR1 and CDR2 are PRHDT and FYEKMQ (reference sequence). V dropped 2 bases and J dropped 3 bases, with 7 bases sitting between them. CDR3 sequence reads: CASSLYRDTEAFF. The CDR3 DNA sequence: TGTGCCAGCAGCTTATACCGGGACACTGAAGCTTTCTTT.

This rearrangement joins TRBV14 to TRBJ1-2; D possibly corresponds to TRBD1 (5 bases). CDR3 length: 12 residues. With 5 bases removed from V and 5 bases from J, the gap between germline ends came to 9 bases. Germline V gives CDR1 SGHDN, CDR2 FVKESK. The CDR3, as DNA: TGTGCCAGCAGCGTACAGGAGTATGGCTACACCTTC. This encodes CASSVQEYGYTF.

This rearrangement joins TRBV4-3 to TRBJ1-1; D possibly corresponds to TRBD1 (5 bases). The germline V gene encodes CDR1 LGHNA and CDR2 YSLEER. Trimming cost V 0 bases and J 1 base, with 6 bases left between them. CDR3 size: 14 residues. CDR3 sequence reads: CASSQDGGNTEAFF. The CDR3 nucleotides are TGCGCCAGCAGCCAAGATGGGGGGAACACTGAAGCTTTCTTT.

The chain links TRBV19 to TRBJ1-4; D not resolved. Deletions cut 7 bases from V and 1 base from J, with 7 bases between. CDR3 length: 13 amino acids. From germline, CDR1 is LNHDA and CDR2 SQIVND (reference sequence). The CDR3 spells CASNEGTNEKLFF. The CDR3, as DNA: TGTGCCAGTAATGAGGGAACTAATGAAAAACTGTTTTTT.